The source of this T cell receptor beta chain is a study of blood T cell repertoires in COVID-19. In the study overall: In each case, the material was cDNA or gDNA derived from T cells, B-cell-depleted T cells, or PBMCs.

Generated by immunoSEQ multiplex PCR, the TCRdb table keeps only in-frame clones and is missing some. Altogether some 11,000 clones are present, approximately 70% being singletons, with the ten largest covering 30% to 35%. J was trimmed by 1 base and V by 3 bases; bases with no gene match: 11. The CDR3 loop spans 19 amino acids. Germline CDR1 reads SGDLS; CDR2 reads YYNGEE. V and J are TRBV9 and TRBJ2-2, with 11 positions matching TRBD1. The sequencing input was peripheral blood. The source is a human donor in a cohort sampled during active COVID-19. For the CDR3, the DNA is TGTGCCAGCAGCGCCCCCCGGGGGACAGGGGGTTTGAACACCGGGGAGCTGTTTTTT. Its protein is CASSAPRGTGGLNTGELFF.